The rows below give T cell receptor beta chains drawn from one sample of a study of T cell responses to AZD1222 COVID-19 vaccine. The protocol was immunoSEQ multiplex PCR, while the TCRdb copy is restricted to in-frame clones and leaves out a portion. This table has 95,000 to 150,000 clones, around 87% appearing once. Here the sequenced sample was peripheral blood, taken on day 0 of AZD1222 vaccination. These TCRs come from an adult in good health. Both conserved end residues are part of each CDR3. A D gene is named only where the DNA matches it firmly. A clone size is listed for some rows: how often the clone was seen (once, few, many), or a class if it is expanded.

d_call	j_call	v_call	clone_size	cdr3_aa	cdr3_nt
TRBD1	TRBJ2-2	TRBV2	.	CASIGQGAAGELFF	TGTGCCAGTATAGGACAGGGGGCCGCCGGGGAGCTGTTTTTT
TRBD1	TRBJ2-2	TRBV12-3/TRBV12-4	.	CASSLQGTGELFF	TGTGCCAGCAGCTTACAGGGGACCGGGGAGCTGTTTTTT
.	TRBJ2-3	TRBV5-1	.	CASSLAMGGSADTQYF	TGCGCCAGCAGCTTGGCGATGGGTGGTTCGGCAGATACGCAGTATTTT
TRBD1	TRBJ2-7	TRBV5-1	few	CASSPDRDYEQYF	TGCGCCAGCAGCCCGGACAGGGACTACGAGCAGTACTTC
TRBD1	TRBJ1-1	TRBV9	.	CASSVAGGPRNTEAFF	TGTGCCAGCAGCGTAGCAGGGGGCCCAAGGAACACTGAAGCTTTCTTT
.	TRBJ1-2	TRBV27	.	CASTPEVYTF	TGTGCCAGCACCCCCGAGGTATACACCTTC
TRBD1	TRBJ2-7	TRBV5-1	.	CASSFKQGAYEQYF	TGCGCCAGCAGCTTTAAACAGGGGGCTTACGAGCAGTACTTC
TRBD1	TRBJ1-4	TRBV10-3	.	CAISESGQGNEKLFF	TGTGCCATCAGTGAGTCGGGACAGGGGAATGAAAAACTGTTTTTT
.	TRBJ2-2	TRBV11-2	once	CASAAQGYTGELFF	TGTGCCAGCGCCGCACAGGGCTACACCGGGGAGCTGTTTTTT
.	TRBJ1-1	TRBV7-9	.	CASSLPRIRAFF	TGTGCCAGCAGCCTCCCGCGGATTAGGGCTTTCTTT
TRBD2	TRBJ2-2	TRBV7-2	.	CASSLQRGATGELFF	TGTGCCAGCAGCTTGCAGCGGGGGGCCACCGGGGAGCTGTTTTTT
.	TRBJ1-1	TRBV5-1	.	CASSLAPRGKNTEAFF	TGCGCCAGCAGCTTGGCCCCCAGGGGAAAGAACACTGAAGCTTTCTTT
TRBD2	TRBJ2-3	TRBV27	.	CASSLAAGGSTDTQYF	TGTGCCAGCAGTTTAGCGGCGGGGGGAAGCACAGATACGCAGTATTTT
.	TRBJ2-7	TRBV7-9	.	CASSLSGGEGEQYF	TGTGCCAGCAGCTTATCCGGGGGAGAGGGCGAGCAGTACTTC
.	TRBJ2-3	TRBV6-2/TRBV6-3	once	CASSSRVDTQYF	TGTGCCAGCAGTTCCAGGGTAGATACGCAGTATTTT
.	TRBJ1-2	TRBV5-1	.	CASSRGYGYTF	TGCGCCAGCAGCCGCGGCTATGGCTACACCTTC
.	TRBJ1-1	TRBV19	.	CASSPGLIEAFF	TGTGCCAGTAGTCCCGGACTCATTGAAGCTTTCTTT
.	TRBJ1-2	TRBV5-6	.	CASSLTSLNYGYTF	TGTGCCAGCAGCTTGACCAGTCTCAACTATGGCTACACCTTC
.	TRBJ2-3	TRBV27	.	CASSRYGGTDTQYF	TGTGCCAGCAGCCGTTACGGGGGCACAGATACGCAGTATTTT
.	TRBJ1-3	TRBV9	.	CASSGARAANSGNTIYF	TGTGCCAGCAGCGGGGCCAGGGCCGCAAACTCTGGAAACACCATATATTTT
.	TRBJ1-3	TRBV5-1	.	CASSTGSSGNTIYF	TGCGCCAGCAGCACCGGGTCTTCTGGAAACACCATATATTTT
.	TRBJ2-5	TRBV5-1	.	CASSLAPWNQETQYF	TGCGCCAGCAGCTTGGCCCCCTGGAACCAAGAGACCCAGTACTTC
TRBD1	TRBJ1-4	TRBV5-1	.	CASSLGSQGFNEKLFF	TGCGCCAGCAGCTTGGGCTCACAGGGGTTTAATGAAAAACTGTTTTTT
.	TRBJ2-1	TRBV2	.	CASSEGASGFRNEQFF	TGTGCCAGCAGTGAGGGGGCTAGCGGTTTTCGCAATGAGCAGTTCTTC
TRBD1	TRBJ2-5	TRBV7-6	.	CASSSPGQGRETQYF	TGTGCCAGCAGCTCGCCGGGACAGGGCCGGGAGACCCAGTACTTC
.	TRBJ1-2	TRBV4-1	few	CASRRLGRDGYTF	TGCGCCAGCAGGAGACTAGGGCGGGATGGCTACACCTTC
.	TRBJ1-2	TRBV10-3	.	CAISESWQAQYTF	TGTGCCATCAGTGAGTCTTGGCAGGCCCAATACACCTTC
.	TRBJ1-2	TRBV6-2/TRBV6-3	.	CASSLGQHNYGYTF	TGTGCCAGCAGTTTAGGACAACATAACTATGGCTACACCTTC
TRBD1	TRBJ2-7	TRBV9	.	CASNPNPGTGLNEQYF	TGTGCCAGCAACCCGAATCCAGGGACAGGGCTTAACGAGCAGTACTTC
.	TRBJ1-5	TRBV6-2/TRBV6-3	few	CASNPARGDQPQHF	TGTGCCAGCAACCCGGCCCGGGGCGACCAGCCCCAGCATTTT
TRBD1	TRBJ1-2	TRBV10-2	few	CATSPTGDHHSYGYTF	TGCGCCACCTCTCCGACAGGGGACCATCATAGTTATGGCTACACCTTC
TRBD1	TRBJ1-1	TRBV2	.	CASRGTGGLTEAFF	TGTGCCAGCAGGGGGACAGGGGGACTGACTGAAGCTTTCTTT
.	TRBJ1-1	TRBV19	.	CASSIEPATGEAFF	TGTGCCAGTAGTATTGAGCCCGCAACTGGGGAAGCTTTCTTT
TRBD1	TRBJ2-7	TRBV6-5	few	CASRRGQGSYEQYF	TGTGCCAGCAGGCGGGGACAGGGCTCCTACGAGCAGTACTTC
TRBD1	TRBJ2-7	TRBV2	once	CASSEPPGTVLYEQYF	TGTGCCAGCAGTGAACCCCCCGGGACAGTCCTCTACGAGCAGTACTTC
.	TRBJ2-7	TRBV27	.	CASSYGISYEQYF	TGTGCCAGCAGTTACGGTATCTCCTACGAGCAGTACTTC
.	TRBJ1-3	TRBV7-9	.	CASSLAEGSSGNTIYF	TGTGCCAGCAGCTTAGCGGAGGGGAGCTCTGGAAACACCATATATTTT
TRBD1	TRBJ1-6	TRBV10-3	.	CAISADRRDNSPLHF	TGTGCCATCAGCGCGGACAGGCGGGATAATTCACCCCTCCACTTT
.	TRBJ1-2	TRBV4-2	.	CASSQVVDFSEYGYTF	TGTGCCAGCAGCCAAGTCGTGGACTTTTCCGAATATGGCTACACCTTC
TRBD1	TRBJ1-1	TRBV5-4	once	CASSFRAGGPEAFF	TGTGCCAGCAGCTTCCGGGCAGGGGGCCCTGAAGCTTTCTTT
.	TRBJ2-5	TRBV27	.	CASISRDGPGETQYF	TGTGCCAGCATCTCCAGGGATGGGCCCGGGGAGACCCAGTACTTC
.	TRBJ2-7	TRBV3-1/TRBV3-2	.	CASSQVGTDSYEQYF	TGTGCCAGCAGCCAAGTCGGAACGGACTCCTACGAGCAGTACTTC
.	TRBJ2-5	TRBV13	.	CASSKTTGRETQYF	TGTGCCAGCAGCAAGACAACGGGGAGGGAGACCCAGTACTTC
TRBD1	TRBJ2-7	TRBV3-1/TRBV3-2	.	CASSQDWGQGYSEQYF	TGTGCCAGCAGCCAAGACTGGGGACAGGGTTATAGCGAGCAGTACTTC
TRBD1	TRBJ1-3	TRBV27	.	CASSLPDRAGNTIYF	TGTGCCAGCAGTTTACCAGACAGGGCTGGAAACACCATATATTTT
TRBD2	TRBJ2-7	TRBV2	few	CASGWAWGGPSYEQYF	TGTGCCAGCGGTTGGGCGTGGGGGGGTCCTTCCTACGAGCAGTACTTC
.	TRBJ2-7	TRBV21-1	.	CASSKARDYLGVHEQYF	TGTGCCAGCAGCAAAGCCCGGGACTACCTCGGGGTCCACGAGCAGTACTTC
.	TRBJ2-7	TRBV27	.	CASSLSGVGDEQYF	TGTGCCAGCAGTTTATCGGGGGTGGGGGACGAGCAGTACTTC
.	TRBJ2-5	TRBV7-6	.	CASSLAGKRGQETQYF	TGTGCCAGCAGCCTAGCAGGGAAAAGGGGCCAAGAGACCCAGTACTTC
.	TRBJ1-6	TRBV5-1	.	CASSLEYGDSPLHF	TGCGCCAGCAGCTTGGAGTATGGGGATTCACCCCTCCACTTT
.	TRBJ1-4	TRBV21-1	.	CASSKVNGKLFF	TGTGCCAGCAGCAAGGTCAACGGAAAACTGTTTTTT
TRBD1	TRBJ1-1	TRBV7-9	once	CASSPPRQGDDTEAFF	TGTGCCAGCAGCCCCCCACGACAGGGAGATGACACTGAAGCTTTCTTT
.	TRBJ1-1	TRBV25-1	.	CASSEPGPPEAFF	TGTGCCAGCAGTGAACCGGGACCCCCAGAAGCTTTCTTT
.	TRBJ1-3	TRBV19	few	CASSIPSSGNTIYF	TGTGCCAGTAGTATACCGTCCTCTGGAAACACCATATATTTT
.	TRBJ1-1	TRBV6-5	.	CASSYTNTEAFF	TGTGCCAGCAGTTACACGAACACTGAAGCTTTCTTT
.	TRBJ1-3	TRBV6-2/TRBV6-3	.	CASSYVQGRGDTIYF	TGTGCCAGCAGTTACGTACAGGGACGAGGGGACACCATATATTTT
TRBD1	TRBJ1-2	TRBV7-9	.	CASSSLDRGPGYTF	TGTGCCAGCAGCTCCCTAGACAGGGGGCCTGGCTACACCTTC
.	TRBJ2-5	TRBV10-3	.	CAVGVEETQYF	TGTGCCGTCGGGGTAGAAGAGACCCAGTACTTC
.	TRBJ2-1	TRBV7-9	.	CASTLGRGVDEQFF	TGTGCCAGCACCCTTGGGAGGGGGGTCGATGAGCAGTTCTTC
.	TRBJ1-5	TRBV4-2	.	CASSQEGLGDPSSF	TGTGCCAGCAGCCAAGAGGGACTGGGGGACCCATCGTCATTT